This is a list of T cell receptor beta chains from one sample in a study of PD-L1 blockade in urothelial cancer. Measured with immunoSEQ multiplex PCR; TCRdb has only the in-frame clones, and not every one. The sample holds 80,000 to 130,000 clones; 91% are singletons and the top ten take roughly 0.93%. Sequenced material: PBMCs, taken around atezolizumab (anti-PD-L1) treatment. Receptors were obtained from a woman aged 80 or older with urothelial cancer. Both conserved end residues are part of each CDR3. The order of the fields is clone size, D gene, J gene, V gene, CDR3 protein, CDR3 DNA. The D gene is left open where the match is weak. The size of a clone is reported for some rows only, either as once, few or many, or as a class for expanded clones.

abundance: NA; d_gene: NA; j_gene: TRBJ2-7; v_gene: TRBV5-1; CDR3aa: CASSSQDSPLYEQYF; CDR3nt: TGCGCCAGCAGCTCGCAGGACTCTCCCCTCTACGAGCAGTACTTC
abundance: NA; d_gene: NA; j_gene: TRBJ1-2; v_gene: TRBV28; CDR3aa: CASSLRVLRSNYGYTF; CDR3nt: TGTGCCAGCAGCCTCAGGGTACTTAGGTCGAACTATGGCTACACCTTC
abundance: NA; d_gene: TRBD1; j_gene: TRBJ2-7; v_gene: TRBV7-3; CDR3aa: CASSLTPRTGLYEQYF; CDR3nt: TGTGCCAGCAGCTTAACCCCTCGGACAGGCCTCTACGAGCAGTACTTC
abundance: NA; d_gene: TRBD2; j_gene: TRBJ2-2; v_gene: TRBV2; CDR3aa: CASSAASGSTGELFF; CDR3nt: TGTGCCAGCAGTGCGGCTAGCGGGTCAACCGGGGAGCTGTTTTTT
abundance: NA; d_gene: NA; j_gene: TRBJ1-5; v_gene: TRBV25-1; CDR3aa: CASSGEGQGPQHF; CDR3nt: TGTGCCAGCAGTGGGGAGGGGCAGGGGCCCCAGCATTTT
abundance: NA; d_gene: TRBD1; j_gene: TRBJ2-1; v_gene: TRBV28; CDR3aa: CASSLAGTGGHNEQFF; CDR3nt: TGTGCCAGCAGTTTGGCCGGGACAGGGGGCCACAATGAGCAGTTCTTC
abundance: NA; d_gene: NA; j_gene: TRBJ1-1; v_gene: TRBV7-9; CDR3aa: CASSYSPQGATEAFF; CDR3nt: TGTGCCAGCAGCTACAGCCCCCAAGGGGCGACTGAAGCTTTCTTT
abundance: NA; d_gene: TRBD2; j_gene: TRBJ2-3; v_gene: TRBV11-1; CDR3aa: CASSGGGDTQYF; CDR3nt: TGTGCCAGCAGCGGGGGGGGAGATACGCAGTATTTT
abundance: NA; d_gene: TRBD1; j_gene: TRBJ1-2; v_gene: TRBV5-6; CDR3aa: CASSPRQGADYGYTF; CDR3nt: TGTGCCAGCAGCCCACGACAGGGGGCGGACTATGGCTACACCTTC
abundance: NA; d_gene: NA; j_gene: TRBJ2-5; v_gene: TRBV27; CDR3aa: CASSPLSSETQYF; CDR3nt: TGTGCCAGCAGTCCCCTTTCTTCAGAGACCCAGTACTTC
abundance: NA; d_gene: NA; j_gene: TRBJ2-7; v_gene: TRBV7-7; CDR3aa: CASSLGQIGEQYF; CDR3nt: TGTGCCAGCAGCTTAGGACAGATCGGCGAGCAGTACTTC
abundance: NA; d_gene: TRBD1; j_gene: TRBJ1-3; v_gene: TRBV28; CDR3aa: CASSPTGSSGNTIYF; CDR3nt: TGTGCCAGCAGTCCGACAGGGAGCTCTGGAAACACCATATATTTT
abundance: NA; d_gene: TRBD1; j_gene: TRBJ2-7; v_gene: TRBV10-2; CDR3aa: CASRGTALAEQYF; CDR3nt: TGCGCCAGCAGGGGGACAGCCTTGGCCGAGCAGTACTTC
abundance: once; d_gene: NA; j_gene: TRBJ1-5; v_gene: TRBV7-8; CDR3aa: CASSLGAVTRQPQHF; CDR3nt: TGTGCCAGCAGCTTAGGTGCTGTCACCCGGCAGCCCCAGCATTTT